This T cell receptor (beta chain) was recovered during a study of control samples from healthy donors and cancer patients. Sequencing used immunoSEQ multiplex PCR; TCRdb keeps in-frame clones, though not all of them. The sample carries fewer than 85,000 clones, about 94% recorded once. The receptor was isolated from a woman under 40 in good health. Sequencing was carried out using blood.

Here the CDR3 DNA reads TGTGCCAGTACCCCCCGGTCGGGAGAGACCCAGTACTTC. Its protein is CASTPRSGETQYF. This chain joins TRBV19 and TRBJ2-5; D gene ambiguous. CDR3 size: 13 residues. V shed 7 bases and J shed 4 bases, with 13 bases lying between them. Germline CDR1 LNHDA, CDR2 SQIVND (reference sequence). Filled out from reference TRBV19 and TRBJ2-5, the complete variable domain reads DGGITQSPKYLFRKEGQNVTLSCEQNLNHDAMYWYRQDPGQGLRLIYYSQIVNDFQKGDIAEGYSVSREKKESFPLTVTSAQKNPTAFYLCASTPRSGETQYFGPGTRLLVL.